This paragraph reports one T cell receptor beta chain. The record originates from a study of shared T cell receptors in the human thymus. Libraries were prepared by immunoSEQ multiplex PCR; TCRdb keeps only in-frame clonotypes and omits some of them. Of hundreds of thousands of clones listed, roughly 88% were seen once; the top ten hold around 0.01%. These records were also assigned to another study, of human thymus T cells. As that report states: Within thymic and blood repertoires, V and J gene usage appeared to be biased. Related research described thymic repertoires that were highly overlapping among unrelated individuals.

The sequence was obtained from a boy less than two years old with a congenital heart defect. The source material was thymocytes.

The CDR3 nucleotides are TGTGCCAGCAGCCTACCCGGACTAGTAGTCCCAGATACGCAGTATTTT. Protein sequence: CASSLPGLVVPDTQYF. This chain connects TRBV5-6 to TRBJ2-3; 7 nucleotides agree with TRBD2. CDR3 length: 16 residues. Trimming removed 4 bases from V and 4 bases from J; junction bases left unmatched: 12. Per the germline V gene, CDR1 is SGHDT and CDR2 is YYEEEE.